This TCR beta chain was sequenced in a study of control samples from healthy donors and cancer patients. Germline CDR1 is LGHDT and CDR2 is YNNKEL (reference sequence). Trimming pared 10 bases from V and 9 bases from J, leaving 16 bases between. This CDR3 has 12 residues. Some clones are missing from TCRdb's copy, which holds only in-frame ones; the method was immunoSEQ multiplex PCR. Seen here are nearly 35,000 clones, approximately 93% observed once, and the top ten hold about 1.5%. The sample consisted of PBMCs. This TCR derives from a middle-aged man with colorectal cancer. The rearrangement joins TRBV3-1 (or the pseudogene TRBV3-2) to TRBJ1-5; perhaps TRBD1 as D (6 bases). CDR3 sequence reads: CATGTGSGPQHF. For the CDR3, the DNA is TGTGCCACGGGAACAGGGTCCGGGCCCCAGCATTTT.